There are a few counts of the clone carrying this T cell receptor (beta chain). Its antigen is unidentified. Germline CDR1 SNHLY, CDR2 FYNNEI. The germline V and J ends were trimmed by 3 bases and 5 bases, with 12 bases remaining between them. CDR3 length equals 14 residues. Uncontrolled infections, other autoimmune diseases, pregnancy or lactation led to exclusion of patients. 9.5 to 10 ml fresh peripheral blood yielded the PBMCs. These data belong to a study of T cells in Graves' hyperthyroidism and ophthalmopathy. What was amplified from RNA transcripts were TCR beta CDR3 regions. TCR CDR3 regions were first amplified by RT-PCR with HTBI primers. MiXCR was run by TCRdb on the multiplex PCR reads, yielding one entry per CDR3 protein. The sample holds about 720,000 distinct CDR3 sequences, 18% seen once. Study conclusions and caveats: Classification by a 13 V-J model distinguished ophthalmopathy from stable hyperthyroidism.

This TCR derives from a woman aged 45-65 years with Graves' hyperthyroidism that later progressed to Graves' ophthalmopathy. The sequencing input was blood. The V gene is TRBV2, the J gene TRBJ2-3; no reliable D call. The CDR3 spells CASSEKGIGDTQYF. In DNA, the CDR3 is TGTGCCAGCAGTGAGAAAGGGATCGGAGATACGCAGTATTTT.